The 13 T cell receptor beta chains given below trace back to one sample, sequenced in a study of T cells in Graves' hyperthyroidism and ophthalmopathy. RNA transcripts were the template for amplifying TCR beta CDR3 regions. First-round RT-PCR targeting the TCR CDR3 was performed with the HTBI primer set. In TCRdb, the multiplex PCR reads were re-called with MiXCR into one record per CDR3 protein. This table has around 450,000 distinct CDR3 sequences, less than 20% appearing once. The specimen sequenced was blood. These receptors all stem from a woman between 18 and 29 years old with Graves' hyperthyroidism.

Only a few counts were recorded for this clonotype. This chain connects TRBV2 to TRBJ1-3; D call uncertain. Germline CDR1 reads SNHLY; CDR2 reads FYNNEI. The V end was cut by 6 bases, the J end by 3 bases, with 6 bases between. The CDR3 is 12 amino acids. CDR3: CASRASGNTIYF. CDR3 bases: TGTGCCAGCAGGGCTAGTGGAAACACCATATATTTT.

This clonotype has a count of ten or more. The chain couples TRBV24-1 to TRBJ1-1; D gene ambiguous. Trimming took 3 bases from V and 10 from J, leaving 17 bases between them. This CDR3 comprises 14 residues. From germline, CDR1 is KGHDR and CDR2 SFDVKD. This CDR3 is CATSDPTFNMGAFF. CDR3 nucleotide sequence: TGTGCCACCAGTGATCCAACCTTTAATATGGGAGCTTTCTTT.

This clonotype was recorded at least ten times. The chain uses TRBV7-6 and TRBJ2-5; D might be TRBD1 (6 bases). The CDR3 sequence is 16 residues long. The germline V gene encodes CDR1 SGHVS and CDR2 FNYEAQ. Trimming shortened V by 3 bases and J by 4 bases, and 18 bases separated the two germline ends. The CDR3 spells CASSFPPGEQGETQYF. In DNA form, the CDR3 reads TGTGCCAGCAGCTTTCCCCCCGGTGAACAGGGAGAGACCCAGTACTTC. Full variable domain (rest looked up from reference TRBV7-6 and TRBJ2-5): GAGVSQSPRYKVTKRGQDVALRCDPISGHVSLYWYRQALGQGPEFLTYFNYEAQQDKSGLPNDRFSAERPEGSISTLTIQRTEQRDSAMYRCASSFPPGEQGETQYFGPGTRLLVL.

On this clonotype: Likely a read error: the CDR3 ends without its conserved phenylalanine or tryptophan. The gene calls are TRBV5-1 and TRBJ1-1; D is ambiguous. V lost 4 bases and J 1 base, leaving 11 bases between the germline ends. This CDR3 region has 14 residues. In germline, CDR1 is SGHRS, CDR2 YFSETQ. CDR3 loop: CASSPTVQNTEAFL. The CDR3 nucleotides are TGCGCCAGCAGCCCAACGGTACAGAACACTGAAGCTTTCCTT.

The chain links TRBV19 to TRBJ2-1; a possible D gene is TRBD1 (5 bases). The V end lost 3 bases, the J end lost 3 bases, and 9 bases lay between the germline ends. CDR1 and CDR2 from the germline V gene are LNHDA and SQIVND (reference sequence). The CDR3 length is 14 residues. CDR3 nucleotides: TGTGCCAGTAGTATCACAGGTAGCTACAATGAGCAGTTCTTC. This encodes CASSITGSYNEQFF.

This clonotype has at least ten counts. V and J are TRBV20-1 and TRBJ2-3, with TRBD1 as a possible D gene (5 bases). Between the trimmed V and J ends, which lost 0 bases and 2 bases, there was a span of 15 bases. Germline loops: CDR1 DFQATT, CDR2 SNEGSKA (reference sequence). The CDR3 totals 16 residues. Here the CDR3 DNA reads TGCAGTGCTAGAGATCTGGGGCTCGGTGTCACAGATACGCAGTATTTT. Translation: CSARDLGLGVTDTQYF.

For this clonotype: The limits of the CDR3 on the DNA are not certain, so only TCRdb's listed CDR3 is given. J is TRBJ1-3 and V is TRBV13. Inclusive of both ends, the CDR3 amounts to 16 amino acids. Germline V gene data show CDR1 as PRHDT and CDR2 as FYEKMQ (reference sequence). This CDR3 is CASSPRWWGSGNTTYF.

This clonotype was seen at least ten times. This sequence joins TRBV20-1 and TRBJ2-3, with a weak D call TRBD1 (6 bases). CDR3 length equals 14 residues. In germline, CDR1 is DFQATT, CDR2 SNEGSKA (reference sequence). Trimming took off 3 bases at V and 2 bases at J, with 12 bases between the two ends. CDR3 sequence reads: CSASQDRPTDTQYF. In DNA, the CDR3 is TGCAGTGCTAGTCAGGACAGACCCACAGATACGCAGTATTTT.

This clonotype has at least ten counts. The chain employs TRBV7-2 and TRBJ1-1; no clear D. Germline CDR1 is SGHTA and CDR2 is FQGNSA. The CDR3 sequence is 11 residues long. Trimming cost V 7 bases and J 8 bases, with 11 bases left between them. CDR3 DNA: TGTGCCAGCACCCGACGGGTAGAAGCTTTCTTT. It yields the protein CASTRRVEAFF.

There are many counts of this clonotype. The chain couples TRBV11-2 to TRBJ2-3; 12 bases match TRBD2. Germline CDR1 reads SGHAT; CDR2 reads FQNNGV. The CDR3 contains 18 residues. Trimming at V came to 3 bases and at J to 4 bases, leaving 11 bases not matched to a gene. CDR3 coding DNA: TGTGCCAGCAGCTTGATTCCCAGGACTAGCGGGGCTGCAGATACGCAGTATTTT. This codes for CASSLIPRTSGAADTQYF. Drawing the rest from reference TRBV11-2 and TRBJ2-3, the complete variable domain is EAGVAQSPRYKIIEKRQSVAFWCNPISGHATLYWYQQILGQGPKLLIQFQNNGVVDDSQLPKDRFSAERLKGVDSTLKIQPAKLEDSAVYLCASSLIPRTSGAADTQYFGPGTRLTVL.

In this sample, this clonotype turned up many times. This rearrangement joins TRBV11-2 to TRBJ2-1; D tentatively fits TRBD1 or TRBD2 (6 bases each). The V end was cut by 3 bases, the J end by 0 bases, with 12 bases between. The CDR3 contains 16 residues. CDR1 and CDR2 (germline): SGHAT, FQNNGV. CDR3 amino acids: CASSFPKGGSYNEQFF. The CDR3 nucleotides read TGTGCCAGCAGCTTTCCGAAGGGGGGCTCCTACAATGAGCAGTTCTTC.

The chain employs TRBV10-3 and TRBJ2-2, with D perhaps TRBD1 (5 bases). CDR1 and CDR2 from the germline V gene are ENHRY and SYGVKD. V was cut by 6 bases and J by 7 bases, with 15 bases left in between. The CDR3 is made up of 14 amino acids. The CDR3 protein is CAIRQGTWDGELFF. CDR3 bases: TGTGCCATCAGGCAGGGCACTTGGGACGGGGAGCTGTTTTTT.

The gene calls are TRBV6-2 or TRBV6-3 and TRBJ2-7; D remains unclear. V lost 5 bases and J 0 bases, leaving 14 bases between the germline ends. The germline CDR1 and CDR2 sequences are MNHEY and SVGEGT. CDR3 length: 15 residues. The CDR3 DNA sequence: TGTGCCAGCAGTCGACGAGCAGTTAGCTCCTACGAGCAGTACTTC. It codes for CASSRRAVSSYEQYF.